This note documents a single TCR beta chain sequence. The antigen is undetermined. The source of the sample is a study of cytotoxic CD8 clonotypes in ibrutinib-treated CLL. The table came from immunoSEQ multiplex PCR; TCRdb's copy has only in-frame clones and leaves some out. The table lists about 49,000 clones, approximately 50% of them singletons. The CDR3 spans 17 residues. V was clipped by 4 bases and J by 0 bases; unmatched bases: 11. The germline V gene has CDR1 SGHRS and CDR2 YFSETQ. Findings and caveats of the study: Public clonotypes occurred uncommonly; on treatment, they contracted or remained stable.

This specimen was PBMCs, taken after 12 months of ibrutinib treatment. The clonotype originates from a human donor with chronic lymphocytic leukemia. The V and J genes are TRBV5-1 and TRBJ2-3, with TRBD1 identical over 7 bases. The CDR3, as DNA: TGCGCCAGCAGCACCTGGAAGCTGACAGGGAGCACAGATACGCAGTATTTT. Amino acids: CASSTWKLTGSTDTQYF.